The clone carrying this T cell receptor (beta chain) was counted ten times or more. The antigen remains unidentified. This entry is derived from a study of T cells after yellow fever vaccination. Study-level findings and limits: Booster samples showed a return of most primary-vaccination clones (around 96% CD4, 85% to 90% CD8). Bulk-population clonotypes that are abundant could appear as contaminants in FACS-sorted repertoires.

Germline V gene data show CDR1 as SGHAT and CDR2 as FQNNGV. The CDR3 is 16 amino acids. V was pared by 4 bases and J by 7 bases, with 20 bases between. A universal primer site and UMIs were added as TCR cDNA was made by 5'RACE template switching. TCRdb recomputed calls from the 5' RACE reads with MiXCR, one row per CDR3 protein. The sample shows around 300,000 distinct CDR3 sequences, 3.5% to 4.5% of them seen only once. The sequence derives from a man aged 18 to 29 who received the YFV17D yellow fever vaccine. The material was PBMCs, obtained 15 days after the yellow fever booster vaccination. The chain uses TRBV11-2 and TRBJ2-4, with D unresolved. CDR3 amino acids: CASSSVEGLARNIQYF. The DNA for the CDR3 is TGTGCCAGCAGCTCCGTGGAAGGCTTAGCCCGCAACATTCAGTACTTC.